This TCR beta chain was obtained from a study of blood T cell repertoires in COVID-19. For the study at large: Acute-phase and convalescent COVID-19 samples originated in the United States, Italy and Spain. The cDNA or gDNA used as material had been derived from T cells, B-cell-depleted T cells, or PBMCs.

V shed 3 bases, J shed 3 bases, and the junction held 9 bases outside the gene matches. The CDR3 has 16 amino acids. Germline assignment: CDR1 SNHLY and CDR2 FYNNEI. A single count supports this clone. In the original processing: For nucleated cells, counts were estimated from reference gene primer amplification. Only in-frame clones appear in the TCRdb table, and some are missing; sequencing was by immunoSEQ multiplex PCR. The V and J calls and clone size are taken from that table; D and trimming were inferred from the DNA. Seen here are about 240,000 clones, 86% observed once, and the top ten hold 2.5% to 3.5%.

The chain carries TRBV2 and TRBJ1-2; TRBD1 matches 8 bases. The sequence was obtained from a woman aged 25 to 45 who had recovered from COVID-19. The sample consisted of peripheral blood. This CDR3 reads CASSEGPLDRDYGYTF. The CDR3 nucleotides are TGTGCCAGCAGTGAGGGCCCCCTGGACAGGGACTATGGCTACACCTTC.